This TCR beta chain emerged from a study of blood T cell repertoires in COVID-19. As for the study in general: COVID-19 samples from acute and convalescent phases originated in the United States, Italy and Spain.

Profiled with immunoSEQ multiplex PCR; TCRdb holds only in-frame clones, not every one. The sample records a few hundred thousand clones, around 86% being singletons. The TCR sequence derives from a woman aged 40-49 years who had recovered from COVID-19. Material for sequencing was peripheral blood.

In nucleotides, the CDR3 is TGTGCCAGCAGCTTAGGGGAGAGTGCCCGGGGTGAAGCTTTCTTT. Residues: CASSLGESARGEAFF. The chain has TRBV11-3 and TRBJ1-1; no reliable D call. The germline V gene has CDR1 SGHNT and CDR2 YENEEA. Trimming cost V 1 base and J 7 bases, with 16 bases left between them. This CDR3 has 15 residues.